This T cell receptor beta chain was documented in a study of blood T cell repertoires in COVID-19. Background on the study: Collection of acute and convalescent COVID-19 samples took place in the United States, Italy and Spain. Nucleic acid was either cDNA or gDNA, and it came from T cells, B-cell-depleted T cells, or PBMCs.

In the source study's methods: Reference gene primer amplification gave nucleated cell count estimates. Sequencing was performed with immunoSEQ multiplex PCR; in TCRdb, only in-frame clones are kept and a portion is missing. V, J and clone size were drawn from that table, and D and trimming were deduced from the DNA. The sample holds approximately 240,000 clones; 82% are singletons and the top ten take roughly 4.6%. This TCR came from a woman aged 80 or older with active or convalescent COVID-19. Sequences were obtained from peripheral blood.

In DNA form, the CDR3 reads TGTGCCAGCAGGGCCCCTAGCGGTTCTTCCTACAATGAGCAGTTCTTC. It yields the protein CASRAPSGSSYNEQFF. J is TRBJ2-1 and V is TRBV2; TRBD2 matches at 7 bases. The CDR3 is 16 amino acids. V gave up 6 bases and J gave up 1 base; unmatched junction bases: 9. The V gene's germline CDR1 is SNHLY and CDR2 FYNNEI. Drawing the rest from reference TRBV2 and TRBJ2-1, the complete variable domain is EPEVTQTPSHQVTQMGQEVILRCVPISNHLYFYWYRQILGQKVEFLVSFYNNEISEKSEIFDDQFSVERPDGSNFTLKIRSTKLEDSAMYFCASRAPSGSSYNEQFFGPGTRLTVL.